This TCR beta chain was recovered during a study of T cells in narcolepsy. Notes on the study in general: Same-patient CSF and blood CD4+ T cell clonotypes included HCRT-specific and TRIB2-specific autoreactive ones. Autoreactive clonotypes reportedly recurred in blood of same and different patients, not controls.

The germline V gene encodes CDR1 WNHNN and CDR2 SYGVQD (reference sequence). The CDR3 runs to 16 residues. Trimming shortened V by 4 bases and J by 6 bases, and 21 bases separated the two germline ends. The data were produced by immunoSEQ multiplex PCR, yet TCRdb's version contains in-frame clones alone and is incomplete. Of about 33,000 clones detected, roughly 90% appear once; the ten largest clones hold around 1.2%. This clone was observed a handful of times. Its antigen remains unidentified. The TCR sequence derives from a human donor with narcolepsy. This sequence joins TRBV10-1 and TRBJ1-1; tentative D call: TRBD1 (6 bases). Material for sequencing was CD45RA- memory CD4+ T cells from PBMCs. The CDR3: CASSGLRGTGESEAFF. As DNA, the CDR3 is TGCGCCAGCAGTGGCCTCAGGGGCACTGGCGAGTCTGAAGCTTTCTTT.